The sequence of this TCR beta chain was determined in a study of blood T cell repertoires in COVID-19. Under the authors' procedure: Nucleated cell counts were estimated from reference gene primer amplification. The protocol was immunoSEQ multiplex PCR, while the TCRdb copy is restricted to in-frame clones and leaves out a portion. D and trimming were read from the DNA, whereas the V and J calls and clone size are those reported in that table. In the table there are under 20,000 clones, around 77% of which are singletons. Germline values: CDR1 MNHEY, CDR2 SMNVEV (reference sequence). Unmatched junction bases numbered 17, after V lost 6 bases and J lost 4 bases. The CDR3 consists of 19 residues.

The V gene is TRBV27, the J gene TRBJ2-1; 11 bases agree with TRBD2. This clonotype was sampled from a man between 65 and 79 years old with COVID-19, enrolled during active disease. The sequencing sample was made of peripheral blood. The CDR3 DNA reads as TGTGCCAGCAGGCTGTGGGGACTAGCGGAAAAAAGGGTTTACAATGAGCAGTTCTTC. Amino acids: CASRLWGLAEKRVYNEQFF.